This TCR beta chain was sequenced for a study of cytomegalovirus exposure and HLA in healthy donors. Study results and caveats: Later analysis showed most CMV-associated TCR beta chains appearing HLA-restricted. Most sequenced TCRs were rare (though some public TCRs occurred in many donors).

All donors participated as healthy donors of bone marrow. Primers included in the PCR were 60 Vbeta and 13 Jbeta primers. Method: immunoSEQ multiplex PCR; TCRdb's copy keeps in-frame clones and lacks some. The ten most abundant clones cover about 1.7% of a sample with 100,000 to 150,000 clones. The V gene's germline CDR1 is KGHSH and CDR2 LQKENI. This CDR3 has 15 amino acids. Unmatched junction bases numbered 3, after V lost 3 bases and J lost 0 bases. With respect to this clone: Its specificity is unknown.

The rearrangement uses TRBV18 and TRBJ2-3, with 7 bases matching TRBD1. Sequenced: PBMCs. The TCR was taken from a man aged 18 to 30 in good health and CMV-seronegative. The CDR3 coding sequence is TGTGCCAGCTCACCCGGGACAGCTAGCACAGATACGCAGTATTTT. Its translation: CASSPGTASTDTQYF.